This T cell receptor beta chain derives from a study of T cell repertoires in cytomegalovirus infection (dated by TCRdb to 2018 to 2020). At the level of the whole study: Donor HLA type was relevant to the analysis, as public TCR beta signatures indicated carriage of CMV infection together with the matching HLA type.

The germline V gene specifies MNHEY as CDR1 and SVGEGT as CDR2. From cysteine to phenylalanine, the CDR3 is 15 amino acids long. Of the read, only the CDR3 DNA is kept; its 45 bases are in frame from base 1. V and J are trimmed by 6 bases and 4 bases, and the gene matches miss 10 bases of the junction. What the study reported, not specific to this receptor: In both this cohort and an independent roughly 330-donor cohort, the cumulative frequency of public TCR beta family members distinguished carriers of CMV infection plus the relevant HLA type. In the ex vivo response, HLA-C-restricted CMV-specific TCR beta clonotypes were dominant, and in two of eight donors the single most frequent clonotype came from this HLA-C-restricted group.

This clonotype was recorded only once. Its antigen is still unknown. Per-base qualities were not stored, and no clone one base away is much larger. One read is thin evidence. Sequencing relied on an Illumina HiSeq 1500. Using fastp trimming at Q25 and MiXCR clonotype assembly, TCRdb reanalyzed the public sequencing data and kept in-frame beta chains. Each CDR3 protein gets just one entry, which takes the most common genes and DNA from the rows behind it. This sample is represented by roughly 600,000 distinct CDR3 sequences; approximately 24% of them were singletons. The leading ten clones occupy around 8% of the sample.

This clonotype was obtained from a human donor in good health (CMV status not recorded). Some clones in this sample may be carry-over from other donors' samples. The sample consisted of CD8+ T cells from PBMCs. This receptor chain uses TRBV6-2 or TRBV6-3 and TRBJ1-1, with 8 central nucleotides matching TRBD1. For the CDR3, the sequence is CASSPSSGGSTEAFF. The DNA is TGTGCCAGCAGCCCCAGTTCAGGGGGCTCCACTGAAGCTTTCTTT.